A selection of T cell receptor beta chains follows, all from one sample in a study of T cells after yellow fever vaccination. TCRdb analysed the 5' RACE reads with MiXCR anew, one entry per CDR3 protein. The sample has under 350,000 distinct CDR3 sequences, about 4% seen once. The sequencing here drew on PBMCs, taken 5 days after the yellow fever booster vaccination. The receptors here all came from a man aged 18 to 30 who received the YFV17D yellow fever vaccine. Both conserved end residues are part of each CDR3. D genes are given only for firm matches. The size of a clone is reported for some rows only, either as once, few or many, or as a class for expanded clones.

j_call: TRBJ1-3
v_call: TRBV5-6
clone_size: many
d_call: TRBD1
cdr3_aa: CASSFWTGNIGNTIYF
cdr3_nt: TGTGCCAGCAGCTTTTGGACAGGGAATATTGGAAACACCATATATTTT

j_call: TRBJ1-5
v_call: TRBV25-1
clone_size: .
d_call: .
cdr3_aa: CATRGGYNQPQHF
cdr3_nt: TGTGCCACCCGGGGGGGGTACAATCAGCCCCAGCATTTT

j_call: TRBJ2-7
v_call: TRBV5-1
clone_size: few
d_call: .
cdr3_aa: CASNPLGGPNEQYF
cdr3_nt: TGCGCCAGCAACCCCCTGGGGGGGCCAAACGAGCAGTACTTC

j_call: TRBJ1-2
v_call: TRBV6-5
clone_size: many
d_call: TRBD1
cdr3_aa: CASSFRGRRGYTF
cdr3_nt: TGTGCCAGCAGTTTTAGGGGGCGGCGAGGCTACACCTTC

j_call: TRBJ2-6
v_call: TRBV3-1
clone_size: few
d_call: TRBD1
cdr3_aa: CASSVRQGAPGANVLTF
cdr3_nt: TGTGCCAGCAGCGTCCGACAGGGGGCGCCTGGGGCCAACGTCCTGACTTTC

j_call: TRBJ2-1
v_call: TRBV7-9
clone_size: .
d_call: .
cdr3_aa: CASSLISIFNEQFF
cdr3_nt: TGTGCCAGCAGCTTAATCAGTATTTTCAATGAGCAGTTCTTC

j_call: TRBJ1-2
v_call: TRBV20-1
clone_size: .
d_call: TRBD1
cdr3_aa: CSANTGAYNYGYTF
cdr3_nt: TGCAGTGCGAACACAGGGGCTTATAACTATGGCTACACCTTC

j_call: TRBJ2-6
v_call: TRBV4-3
clone_size: .
d_call: TRBD1
cdr3_aa: CASSQDRDRWTSGANVLTF
cdr3_nt: TGCGCCAGCAGCCAAGATAGGGACAGGTGGACCTCTGGGGCCAACGTCCTGACTTTC

j_call: TRBJ1-6
v_call: TRBV6-5
clone_size: many
d_call: TRBD1
cdr3_aa: CASSWDRGNSPLHF
cdr3_nt: TGTGCCAGCAGCTGGGACAGGGGAAATTCACCCCTCCACTTT

j_call: TRBJ2-3
v_call: TRBV12-3/TRBV12-4
clone_size: .
d_call: .
cdr3_aa: CASSPGVPDTQYF
cdr3_nt: TGTGCCAGCAGCCCTGGGGTACCAGATACGCAGTATTTT

j_call: TRBJ1-1
v_call: TRBV7-9
clone_size: .
d_call: .
cdr3_aa: CASSLGTTSNTEAFF
cdr3_nt: TGTGCCAGCAGCTTAGGAACCACCTCGAACACTGAAGCTTTCTTT